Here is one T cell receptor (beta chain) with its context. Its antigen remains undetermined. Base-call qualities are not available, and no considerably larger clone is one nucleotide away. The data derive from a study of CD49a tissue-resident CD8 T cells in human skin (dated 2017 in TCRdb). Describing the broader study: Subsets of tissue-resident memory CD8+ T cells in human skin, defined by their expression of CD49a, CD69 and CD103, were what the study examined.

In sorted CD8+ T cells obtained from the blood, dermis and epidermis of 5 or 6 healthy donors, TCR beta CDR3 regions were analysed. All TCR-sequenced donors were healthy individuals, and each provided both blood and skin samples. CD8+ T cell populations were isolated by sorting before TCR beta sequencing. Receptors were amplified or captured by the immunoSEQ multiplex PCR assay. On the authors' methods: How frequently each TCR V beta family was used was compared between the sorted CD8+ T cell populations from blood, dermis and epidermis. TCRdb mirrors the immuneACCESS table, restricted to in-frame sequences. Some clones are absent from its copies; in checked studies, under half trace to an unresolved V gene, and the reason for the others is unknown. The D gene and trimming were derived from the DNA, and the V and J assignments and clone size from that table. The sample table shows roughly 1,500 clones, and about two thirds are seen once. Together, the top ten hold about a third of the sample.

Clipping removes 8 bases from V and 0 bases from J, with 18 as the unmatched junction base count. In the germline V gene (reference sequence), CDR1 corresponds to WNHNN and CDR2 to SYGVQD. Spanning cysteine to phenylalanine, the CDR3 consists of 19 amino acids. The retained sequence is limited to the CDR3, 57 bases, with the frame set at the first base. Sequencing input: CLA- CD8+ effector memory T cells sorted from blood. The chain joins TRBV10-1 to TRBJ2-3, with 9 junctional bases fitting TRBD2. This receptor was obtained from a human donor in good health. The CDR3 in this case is CASLMCDGGRDVSTDTQYF. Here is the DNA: TGCGCCAGCCTGATGTGTGACGGCGGGAGGGATGTTAGCACAGATACGCAGTATTTT.